The present T cell receptor beta chain was sequenced within a study of blood T cell repertoires in COVID-19. In the study overall: The United States, Italy and Spain were the sources of the acute and convalescent COVID-19 samples. The cDNA or gDNA used as material had been derived from T cells, B-cell-depleted T cells, or PBMCs.

The CDR3 sequence is 14 residues long. V lost 4 bases, J lost 1 base, and 10 bases lay in between. Germline V gene sequence: CDR1 SGHDT, CDR2 YYEEEE. Study processing details: Scientists estimated how many nucleated cells there were by amplifying reference gene primers. Profiled with immunoSEQ multiplex PCR; TCRdb holds only in-frame clones, not every one. V and J calls and clone size come straight from that table; D and trimming were deduced from the DNA. Among nearly 100,000 clones listed, 65% to 90% were seen once. This receptor was identified in a man of 80 years or more with acute or convalescent COVID-19. The J gene is TRBJ2-3, the V gene TRBV5-6; maybe TRBD2 (5 bases). The sample taken for sequencing was peripheral blood. The CDR3 loop is CASSPGIRTDTQYF. The CDR3 coding sequence is TGTGCCAGCAGCCCCGGGATACGCACAGATACGCAGTATTTT.